This T cell receptor beta chain was recorded in a study of blood T cell repertoires in COVID-19. Overall study context: Sites in the United States, Italy and Spain provided acute and convalescent COVID-19 samples. From T cells, B-cell-depleted T cells, or PBMCs came the material, which was cDNA or gDNA.

The J segment lost 1 base and the V segment lost 0 bases, leaving 4 bases of the junction unmatched. Germline CDR1 SGDLS, CDR2 YYNGEE. The CDR3 loop spans 16 amino acids. This clone was seen a single time. In the authors' workflow: Reference gene primer amplification gave estimated nucleated cell counts. Produced via immunoSEQ multiplex PCR; TCRdb's table is partial and in-frame only. V, J and clone size reflect that table, while D and trimming were determined from the DNA. The table lists roughly 140,000 clones, around 84% of them singletons. This chain links TRBV9 with TRBJ2-3, with 8 positions matching TRBD2. The sequence derives from a human donor in a cohort sampled during active COVID-19. Sequencing was carried out using peripheral blood. Here the CDR3 reads CASSVAGGLGTDTQYF. The CDR3 DNA is TGTGCCAGCAGCGTAGCGGGGGGGTTGGGCACAGATACGCAGTATTTT.